The subject of this entry is one T cell receptor (beta chain). What it binds is unknown. This sample was included in a study of cytomegalovirus exposure and HLA in healthy donors. On the study more broadly: In terms of ancestry, the Caucasian-associated cluster contained 75% to 85% of the approximately 400 genotyped donors. Study outcomes and limitations: A later analysis appeared to link common viral pathogens to several of the most significant clusters.

Samples came from healthy bone marrow donors. It was with 60 Vbeta and 13 Jbeta primers that the PCR ran. The table came from immunoSEQ multiplex PCR; TCRdb's copy has only in-frame clones and leaves some out. The data contain about 150,000 clones, roughly three quarters of them singletons. V shed 1 base and J 6 bases; nucleotides not matched to a gene: 3. CDR3 size: 13 residues. Germline V gene sequence: CDR1 SGHTA, CDR2 FQGTGA. The chain joins TRBV7-3 to TRBJ2-7; 7 nucleotides agree with TRBD1. This clonotype was obtained from a man aged 25 to 40 in good health and CMV-seropositive. Sequencing input: PBMCs. Written as DNA, the CDR3 is TGTGCCAGCAGCTTAAACGACAGGGCCGAGCAGTACTTC. Translating gives CASSLNDRAEQYF.